Shown below are 10 T cell receptor beta chains from a single sample sequenced in a study of cytomegalovirus exposure and HLA in healthy donors. 60 Vbeta and 13 Jbeta primers were used in PCR. The method was immunoSEQ multiplex PCR; TCRdb's version includes in-frame clones alone and lacks a portion of them. The data contain roughly 150,000 clones, about two thirds of them singletons. Sequenced: PBMCs. The receptors were sampled from a man between 60 and 75 years old in good health and CMV-seronegative.

The J gene is TRBJ2-2, the V gene TRBV4-2; a weak D match, TRBD2 (6 bases). The CDR3 sequence is 18 residues long. With 8 bases removed from V and 1 base from J, the gap between germline ends came to 23 bases. Germline CDR1 LGHNA, CDR2 YNFKEQ. CDR3 region: CASGGGVVGTENTGELFF. The CDR3 region has the DNA TGTGCCAGCGGCGGAGGGGTGGTAGGGACTGAGAACACCGGGGAGCTGTTTTTT.

This chain links TRBV7-9 with TRBJ2-1; 7 nucleotides agree with TRBD1. V was clipped by 2 bases and J by 6 bases; unmatched bases: 4. The germline V gene encodes CDR1 SEHNR and CDR2 FQNEAQ (reference sequence). There are 14 residues in the CDR3. The CDR3 DNA is TGTGCCAGCAGCTTACAGGGGGTCATCAATGAGCAGTTCTTC. It translates to CASSLQGVINEQFF.

The chain links TRBV5-1 to TRBJ2-5, with D possibly TRBD1 on 7 matching bases. CDR3 length equals 15 residues. Germline V gives CDR1 SGHRS, CDR2 YFSETQ. Deletions cut 0 bases from V and 7 bases from J, with 16 bases between. CDR3 DNA: TGCGCCAGCAGCTTGGAACAGGGGACTTGGGGGACCCAGTACTTC. Encoded protein: CASSLEQGTWGTQYF.

This sequence joins TRBV6-5 and TRBJ2-7; 8 bases are shared with TRBD2. V shed 0 bases, J shed 4 bases, and the junction held 5 bases outside the gene matches. The CDR3 has 15 amino acids. Per the germline V gene, CDR1 is MNHEY and CDR2 is SVGAGI. The CDR3 spells CASSYSPGRAYEQYF. CDR3 DNA: TGTGCCAGCAGTTACTCACCCGGGAGGGCTTACGAGCAGTACTTC.

This clone appeared a few times. The V gene is TRBV5-1, the J gene TRBJ2-6, with D perhaps matching TRBD1 (6 bases). Germline values: CDR1 SGHRS, CDR2 YFSETQ. V dropped 0 bases and J dropped 0 bases, with 13 bases sitting between them. This CDR3 is built from 18 residues. The CDR3 is CASSLEGEIGSGANVLTF. The DNA for the CDR3 is TGCGCCAGCAGCTTGGAGGGGGAAATAGGCTCTGGGGCCAACGTCCTGACTTTC.

This clone turned up a few times. The chain recombines TRBV29-1 with TRBJ2-3; D is uncertain. The V and J ends lost 5 bases and 2 bases respectively, with 5 bases between them. From germline, CDR1 is SQVTM and CDR2 ANQGSEA. CDR3 length: 11 amino acids. CDR3 DNA sequence: TGCAGCGTTACTGTCACAGATACGCAGTATTTT. Its protein is CSVTVTDTQYF.

J is TRBJ1-4 and V is TRBV29-1; D gene ambiguous. Germline V gene data show CDR1 as SQVTM and CDR2 as ANQGSEA. Trimming took off 7 bases at V and 3 bases at J, with 9 bases between the two ends. The CDR3 extends over 12 amino acids. In nucleotides, the CDR3 is TGCAGCGCCGGGAGGTCTAATGAAAAACTGTTTTTT. Translating gives CSAGRSNEKLFF.

This clone was detected a few times. The chain couples TRBV9 to TRBJ2-5, with TRBD2 identical over 9 bases. V shed 7 bases, J shed 2 bases, and the junction held 9 bases outside the gene matches. Germline V gene data show CDR1 as SGDLS and CDR2 as YYNGEE. The CDR3 extends over 15 amino acids. The CDR3 reads CASVGRGGDQETQYF. Written as DNA, the CDR3 is TGTGCCAGCGTTGGGCGGGGGGGTGATCAAGAGACCCAGTACTTC.

The rearrangement uses TRBV9 and TRBJ2-7; 12 nucleotides agree with TRBD2. The CDR3 has 16 residues. Losses at the gene ends were 3 bases for V and 4 bases for J; bases not matched to a gene: 8. In germline, CDR1 is SGDLS, CDR2 YYNGEE. The CDR3 region is CASSAERLAGVYEQYF. The DNA for the CDR3 is TGTGCCAGCAGCGCTGAGCGACTAGCGGGAGTGTACGAGCAGTACTTC.

The chain recombines TRBV7-9 with TRBJ1-2, with D unresolved. Germline V lookup: CDR1 SEHNR, CDR2 FQNEAQ (reference sequence). Trimming took 3 bases from V and 2 from J, leaving 13 bases between them. The CDR3 is 15 residues long. Here the CDR3 DNA reads TGTGCCAGCAGCTTGCCCTCGGGAGAAAACTATGGCTACACCTTC. As protein: CASSLPSGENYGYTF.